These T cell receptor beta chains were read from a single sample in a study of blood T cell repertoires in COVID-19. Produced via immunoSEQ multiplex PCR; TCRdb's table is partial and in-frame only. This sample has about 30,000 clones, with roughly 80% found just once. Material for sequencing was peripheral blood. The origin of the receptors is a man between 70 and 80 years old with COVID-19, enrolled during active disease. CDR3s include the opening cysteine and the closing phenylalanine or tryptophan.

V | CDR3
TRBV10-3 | CAISASRDRGIQETQYF
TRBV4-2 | CASSQEGTGGAETQYF
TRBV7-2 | CASSLAGVSEQYF
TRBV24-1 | CATSDLYGRGTDTQYF
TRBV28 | CASSLGGASNIQYF
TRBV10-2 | CASSHRGDLISPLHF
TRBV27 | CASSLSFSGGSYNEQFF
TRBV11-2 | CASSPGQGLAEAFF
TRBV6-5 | CASRPNRVAHQPQHF
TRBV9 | CASSQAFQETQYF
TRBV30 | CAWIRGFGETQYF
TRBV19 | CASRVTGGGSRSNQPQHF
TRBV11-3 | CASSRERAANTGELFF
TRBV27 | CASSRIGVGGYTF
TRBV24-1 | CATSDWGTSEFTGELFF
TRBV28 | CASYPGAGYGYTF
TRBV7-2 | CASSLDRAYEQFF
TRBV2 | CASSQSREQYF
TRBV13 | CASSLHQTRWAGELFF
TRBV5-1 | CASSRTGGAGGMNTEAFF
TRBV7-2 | CASSLGGLAANEQFF
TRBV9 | CASSVDSSGSYEQYF
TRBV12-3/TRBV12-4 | CASSFQLEGEQYF
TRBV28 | CASTLRSTSEAFF
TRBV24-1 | CATSEAGTGEQGEAQYF
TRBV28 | CASSLPGQKYNEQFF
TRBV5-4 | CASSFRDTPYEQYF
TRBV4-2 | CASSQDAGGGNNEQFF
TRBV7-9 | CASSLYHEQFF
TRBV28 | CASSGDGGETQYF
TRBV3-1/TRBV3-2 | CASSQTGARNTEAFF
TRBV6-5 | CASSPRTRNSPLHF
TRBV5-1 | CASSLWVTGQDNSGNTIYF
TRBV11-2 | CASSFGREGTQYF
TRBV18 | CASSPLRGAFNEQFF
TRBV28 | CASSQIATERAETQYF
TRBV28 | CASSAGGNQPQHF
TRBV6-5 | CASSQTSGGYEQYF
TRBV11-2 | CASSSPTGVREKLFF
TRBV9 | CASSSWGGTKYNEQFF
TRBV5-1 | CASSEGQGALNSPLHF
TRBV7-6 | CASSLGTSGRSTDTQYF
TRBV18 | CASSPPAAGVTGELFF
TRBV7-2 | CASSLMGARGYTF
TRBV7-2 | CASSADRVKETQYF
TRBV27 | CASSLTVQATNEKLFF
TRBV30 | CAWSMAGGWGYEQYF
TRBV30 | CAWSVLGGFSGNTIYF
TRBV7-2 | CASSLSSSGGSSYNEQFF
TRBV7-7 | CASSSDRGYEQYF
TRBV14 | CASSQDGTGRGGYTF